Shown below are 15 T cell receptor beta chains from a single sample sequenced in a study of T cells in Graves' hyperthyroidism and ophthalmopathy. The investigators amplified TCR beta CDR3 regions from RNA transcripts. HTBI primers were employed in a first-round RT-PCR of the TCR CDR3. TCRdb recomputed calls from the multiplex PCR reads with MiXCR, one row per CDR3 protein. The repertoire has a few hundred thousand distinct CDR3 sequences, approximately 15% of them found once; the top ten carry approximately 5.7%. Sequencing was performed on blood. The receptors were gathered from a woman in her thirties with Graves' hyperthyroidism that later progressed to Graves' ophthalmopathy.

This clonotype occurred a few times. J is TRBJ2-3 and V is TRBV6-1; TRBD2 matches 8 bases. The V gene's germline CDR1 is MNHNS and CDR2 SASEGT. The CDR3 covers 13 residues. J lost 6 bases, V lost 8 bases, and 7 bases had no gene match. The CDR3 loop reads CASGTSMWDTQYF. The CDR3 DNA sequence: TGTGCCAGCGGGACTAGTATGTGGGATACGCAGTATTTT.

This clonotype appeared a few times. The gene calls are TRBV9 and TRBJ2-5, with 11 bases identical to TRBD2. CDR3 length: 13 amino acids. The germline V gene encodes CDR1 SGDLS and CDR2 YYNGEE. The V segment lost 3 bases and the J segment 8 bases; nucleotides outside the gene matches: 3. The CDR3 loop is CASSETSGDTQYF. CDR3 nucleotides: TGTGCCAGCAGCGAGACTAGCGGGGATACCCAGTACTTC.

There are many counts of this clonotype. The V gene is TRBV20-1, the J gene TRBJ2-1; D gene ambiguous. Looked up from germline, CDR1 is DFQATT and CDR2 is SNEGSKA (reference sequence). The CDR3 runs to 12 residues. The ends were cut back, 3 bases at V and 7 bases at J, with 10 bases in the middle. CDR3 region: CSASPTLNEQFF. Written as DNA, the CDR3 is TGCAGTGCTAGCCCGACCCTGAATGAGCAGTTCTTC.

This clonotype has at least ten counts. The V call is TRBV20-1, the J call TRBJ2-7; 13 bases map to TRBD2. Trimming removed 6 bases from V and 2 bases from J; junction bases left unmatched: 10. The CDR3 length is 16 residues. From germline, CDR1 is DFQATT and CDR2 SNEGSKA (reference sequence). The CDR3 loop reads CSAVGLAGERAYEQYF. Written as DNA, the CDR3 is TGCAGTGCGGTTGGACTAGCGGGAGAGAGAGCCTACGAGCAGTACTTC.

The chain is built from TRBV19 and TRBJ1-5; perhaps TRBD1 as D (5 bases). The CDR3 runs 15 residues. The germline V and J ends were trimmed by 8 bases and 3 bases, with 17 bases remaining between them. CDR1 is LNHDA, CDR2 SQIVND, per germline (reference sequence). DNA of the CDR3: TGTGCCAGTGAGGGGCAGGCGGGTTACAATCAGCCCCAGCATTTT. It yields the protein CASEGQAGYNQPQHF.

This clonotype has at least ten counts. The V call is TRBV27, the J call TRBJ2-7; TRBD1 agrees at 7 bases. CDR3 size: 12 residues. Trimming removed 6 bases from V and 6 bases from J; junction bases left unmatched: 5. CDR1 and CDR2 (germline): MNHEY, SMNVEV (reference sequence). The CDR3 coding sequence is TGTGCCAGCAGCTCCGGACAGGCCGAGCAGTACTTC. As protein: CASSSGQAEQYF.

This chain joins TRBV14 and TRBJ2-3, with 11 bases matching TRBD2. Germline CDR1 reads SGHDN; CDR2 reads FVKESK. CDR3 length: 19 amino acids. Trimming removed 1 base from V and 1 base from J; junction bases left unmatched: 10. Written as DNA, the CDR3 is TGTGCCAGCAGCCAAGTGGTCCTAGCGGGAGGCGGGGGCACAGATACGCAGTATTTT. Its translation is CASSQVVLAGGGGTDTQYF.

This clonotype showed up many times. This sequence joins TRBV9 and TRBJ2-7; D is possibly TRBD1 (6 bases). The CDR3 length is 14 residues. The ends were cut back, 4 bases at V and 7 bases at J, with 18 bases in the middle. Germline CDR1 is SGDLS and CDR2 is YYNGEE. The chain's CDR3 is CASSTRDIEGEQYF. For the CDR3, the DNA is TGTGCCAGCAGCACCCGGGACATTGAGGGAGAGCAGTACTTC.

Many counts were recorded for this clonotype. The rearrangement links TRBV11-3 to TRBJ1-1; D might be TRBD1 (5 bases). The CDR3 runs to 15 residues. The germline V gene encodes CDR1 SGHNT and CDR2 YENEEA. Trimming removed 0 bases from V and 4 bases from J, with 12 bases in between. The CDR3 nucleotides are TGTGCCAGCAGCTTAGATTTCGGGGGGATCACTGAAGCTTTCTTT. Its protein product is CASSLDFGGITEAFF.

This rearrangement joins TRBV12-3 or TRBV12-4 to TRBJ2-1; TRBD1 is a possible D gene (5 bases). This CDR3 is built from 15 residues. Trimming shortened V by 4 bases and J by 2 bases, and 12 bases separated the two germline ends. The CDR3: CASSSQVGAYNEQFF. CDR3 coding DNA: TGTGCCAGCAGTTCCCAGGTAGGGGCCTACAATGAGCAGTTCTTC.

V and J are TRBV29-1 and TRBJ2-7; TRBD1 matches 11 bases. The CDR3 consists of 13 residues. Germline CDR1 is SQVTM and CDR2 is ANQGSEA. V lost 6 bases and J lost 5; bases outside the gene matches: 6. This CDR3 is CSVRRTGGDEQYF. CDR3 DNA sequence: TGCAGCGTAAGGAGGACAGGGGGCGACGAGCAGTACTTC.

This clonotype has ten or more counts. In DNA, the CDR3 is TGTGCCAGCAACGGGGCGAACACTGAAGCTTTCTTT. Translation gives CASNGANTEAFF. This chain uses TRBV2 with TRBJ1-1; D possibly corresponds to TRBD1 (5 bases). This CDR3 has 12 amino acids. The germline V gene has CDR1 SNHLY and CDR2 FYNNEI. The germline V and J ends were trimmed by 7 bases and 1 base, with 7 bases remaining between them.

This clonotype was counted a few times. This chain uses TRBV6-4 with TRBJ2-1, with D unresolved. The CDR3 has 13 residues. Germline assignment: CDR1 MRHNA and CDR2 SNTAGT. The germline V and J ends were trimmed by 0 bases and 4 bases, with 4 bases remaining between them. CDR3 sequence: CASSDSNYNEQFF. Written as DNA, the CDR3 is TGTGCCAGCAGTGACTCGAATTACAATGAGCAGTTCTTC.

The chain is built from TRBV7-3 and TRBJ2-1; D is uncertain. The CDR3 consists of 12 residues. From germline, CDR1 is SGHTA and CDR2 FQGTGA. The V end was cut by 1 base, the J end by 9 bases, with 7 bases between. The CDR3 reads CASSLIYGEQFF. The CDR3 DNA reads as TGTGCCAGCAGCTTAATTTATGGTGAGCAGTTCTTC.

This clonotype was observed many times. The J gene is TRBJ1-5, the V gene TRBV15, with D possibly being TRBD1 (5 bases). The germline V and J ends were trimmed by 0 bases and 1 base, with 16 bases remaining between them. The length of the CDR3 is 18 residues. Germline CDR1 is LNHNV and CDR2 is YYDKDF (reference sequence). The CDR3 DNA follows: TGTGCCACCAGCAGAGATAGGAGCGGGGGGGGAAGCAATCAGCCCCAGCATTTT. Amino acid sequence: CATSRDRSGGGSNQPQHF.